At least ten counts were recorded for the clone carrying this T cell receptor beta chain. The target antigen is unknown. The CDR3 runs to 15 residues. The germline V and J ends were trimmed by 3 bases and 1 base, with 11 bases remaining between them. The sample belongs to a study of T-cell reconstitution after alpha-beta-depleted transplantation in children. Overall study results and limits: Two months or so post-transplant, alpha-beta T cells reportedly derived from several hundred expanded graft clones. It was newly produced T cells that mostly accounted for T-cell counts and diversity one year after transplant. Surviving recipient cells, namely T cells and thymic progenitors, were the source of high day-60 TCRbeta diversity in some patients.

A library of TCRbeta sequences, prepared with unique molecular identifiers, was generated. Using its own MiXCR run on the PCR reads, TCRdb lists one record per CDR3 protein. The sample lists about 200,000 distinct CDR3 sequences; roughly 6% were seen once. The source material was PBMCs, sampled before TCRalphabeta/CD19-depleted stem cell transplant. The sequence derives from a girl in the first two years of life with combined immunodeficiency, due to receive a stem cell transplant. This chain joins TRBV12-3 or TRBV12-4 and TRBJ2-3, with D possibly being TRBD2 (5 bases). The CDR3 spells CASSLPLAGTDTQYF. CDR3 DNA sequence: TGTGCCAGCAGTTTGCCCCTAGCAGGCACAGATACGCAGTATTTT.